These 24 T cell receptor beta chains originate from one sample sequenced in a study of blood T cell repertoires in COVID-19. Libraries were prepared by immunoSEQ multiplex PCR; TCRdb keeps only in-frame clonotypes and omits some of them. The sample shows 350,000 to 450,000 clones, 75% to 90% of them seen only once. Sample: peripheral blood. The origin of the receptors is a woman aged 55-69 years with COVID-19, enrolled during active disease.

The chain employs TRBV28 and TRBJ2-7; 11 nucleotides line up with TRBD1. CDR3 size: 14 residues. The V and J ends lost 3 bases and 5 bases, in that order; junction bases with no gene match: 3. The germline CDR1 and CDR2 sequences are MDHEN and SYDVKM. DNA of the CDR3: TGTGCCAGCAGTTTTAAGGGACAGGGGGACGAGCAGTACTTC. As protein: CASSFKGQGDEQYF.

The CDR3 reads CASSLAGQNTEAFF. The DNA for the CDR3 is TGTGCCAGCAGCTTAGCTGGACAGAACACTGAAGCTTTCTTT. The genes are TRBV7-9 and TRBJ1-1, with D possibly matching TRBD1 (5 bases). The CDR3 covers 14 residues. Germline loops: CDR1 SEHNR, CDR2 FQNEAQ (reference sequence). The ends were cut back, 0 bases at V and 1 base at J, with 6 bases in the middle.

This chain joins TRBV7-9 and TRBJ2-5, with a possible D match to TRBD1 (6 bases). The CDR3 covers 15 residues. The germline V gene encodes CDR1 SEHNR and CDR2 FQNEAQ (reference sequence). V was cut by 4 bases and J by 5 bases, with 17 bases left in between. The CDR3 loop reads CASSYATGQSETQYF. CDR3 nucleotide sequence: TGTGCCAGCAGCTACGCCACCGGACAGTCTGAGACCCAGTACTTC.

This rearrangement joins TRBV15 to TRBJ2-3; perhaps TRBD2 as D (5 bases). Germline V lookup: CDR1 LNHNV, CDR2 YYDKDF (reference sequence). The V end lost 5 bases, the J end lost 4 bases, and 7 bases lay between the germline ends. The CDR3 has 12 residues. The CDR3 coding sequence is TGTGCCACCAGCGGACTTTCAGATACGCAGTATTTT. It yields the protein CATSGLSDTQYF.

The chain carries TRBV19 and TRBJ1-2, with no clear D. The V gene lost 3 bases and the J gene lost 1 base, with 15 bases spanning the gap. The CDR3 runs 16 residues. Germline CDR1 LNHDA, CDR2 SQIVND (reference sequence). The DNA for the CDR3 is TGTGCCAGTAGTATCTGGGCAGCAAAGGATAACTATGGCTACACCTTC. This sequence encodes CASSIWAAKDNYGYTF.

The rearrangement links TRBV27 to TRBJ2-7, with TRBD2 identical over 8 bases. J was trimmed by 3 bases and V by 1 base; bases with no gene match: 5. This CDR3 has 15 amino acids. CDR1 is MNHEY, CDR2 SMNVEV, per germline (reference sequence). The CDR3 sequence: CASSLLAGYGYEQYF. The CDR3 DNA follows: TGTGCCAGCAGTTTATTAGCGGGGTATGGCTACGAGCAGTACTTC.

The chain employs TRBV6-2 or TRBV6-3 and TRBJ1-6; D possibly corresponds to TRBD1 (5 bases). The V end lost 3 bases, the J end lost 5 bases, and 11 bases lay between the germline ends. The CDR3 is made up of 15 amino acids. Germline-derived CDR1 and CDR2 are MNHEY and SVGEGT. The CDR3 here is CASSYSRGNNSPLHF. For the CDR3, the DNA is TGTGCCAGCAGTTATAGTAGGGGTAATAATTCACCCCTCCACTTT.

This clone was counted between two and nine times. The CDR3 sequence: CASSGPGGFYEQYF. CDR3 in DNA: TGTGCCAGCAGTGGGCCAGGGGGCTTCTACGAGCAGTACTTC. The genes are TRBV7-8 and TRBJ2-7; 8 bases fit TRBD1. Germline CDR1 is SGHVS and CDR2 is FQNEAQ. The CDR3 is 14 amino acids. With V trimmed by 6 bases and J by 3 bases, 7 bases remained unmatched. The full variable domain, in which reference TRBV7-8 and TRBJ2-7 provide the parts outside the CDR3, is GAGVSQSPRYKVAKRGQDVALRCDPISGHVSLFWYQQALGQGPEFLTYFQNEAQLDKSGLPSDRFFAERPEGSVSTLKIQRTQQEDSAVYLCASSGPGGFYEQYFGPGTRLTVT.

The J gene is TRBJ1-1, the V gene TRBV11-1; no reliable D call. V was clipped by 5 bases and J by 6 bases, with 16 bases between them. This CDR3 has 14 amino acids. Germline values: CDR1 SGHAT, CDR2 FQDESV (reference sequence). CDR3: CASSRGRWVAEAFF. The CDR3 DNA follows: TGTGCCAGCAGCCGAGGGAGGTGGGTGGCTGAAGCTTTCTTT.

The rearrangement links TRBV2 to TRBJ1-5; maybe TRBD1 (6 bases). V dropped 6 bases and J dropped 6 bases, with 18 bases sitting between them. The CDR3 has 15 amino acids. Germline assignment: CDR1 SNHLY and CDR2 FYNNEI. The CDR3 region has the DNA TGTGCCAGCAGCGCCAGGTGGGGGCAGAGTCAGCCCCAGCATTTT. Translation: CASSARWGQSQPQHF.

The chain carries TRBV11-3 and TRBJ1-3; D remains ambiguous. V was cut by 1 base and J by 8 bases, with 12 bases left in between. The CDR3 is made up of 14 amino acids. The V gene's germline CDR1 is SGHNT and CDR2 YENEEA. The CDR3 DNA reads TGTGCCAGCAGCTTAGGGACTGCGAGGGACACCATATATTTT. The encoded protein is CASSLGTARDTIYF.

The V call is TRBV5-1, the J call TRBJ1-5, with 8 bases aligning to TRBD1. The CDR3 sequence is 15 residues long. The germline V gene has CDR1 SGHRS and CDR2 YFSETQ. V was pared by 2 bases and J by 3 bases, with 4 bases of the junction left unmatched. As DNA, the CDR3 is TGCGCCAGCAGCTTAGGGACAGGACTCAATCAGCCCCAGCATTTT. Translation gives CASSLGTGLNQPQHF.

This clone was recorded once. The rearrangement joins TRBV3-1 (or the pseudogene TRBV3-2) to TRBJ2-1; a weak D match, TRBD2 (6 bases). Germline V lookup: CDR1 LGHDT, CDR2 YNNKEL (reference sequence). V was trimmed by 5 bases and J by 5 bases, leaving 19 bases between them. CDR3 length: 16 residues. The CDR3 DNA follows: TGTGCCAGCAGCGTAACGGGACTCTCATCACACAATGAGCAGTTCTTC. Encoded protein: CASSVTGLSSHNEQFF.

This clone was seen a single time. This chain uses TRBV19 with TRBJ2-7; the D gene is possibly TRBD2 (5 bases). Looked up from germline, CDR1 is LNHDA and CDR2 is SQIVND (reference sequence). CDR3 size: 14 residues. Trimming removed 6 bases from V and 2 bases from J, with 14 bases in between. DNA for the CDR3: TGTGCCAGTAGCCGAGGACTCCGCGCCTACGAGCAGTACTTC. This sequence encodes CASSRGLRAYEQYF.

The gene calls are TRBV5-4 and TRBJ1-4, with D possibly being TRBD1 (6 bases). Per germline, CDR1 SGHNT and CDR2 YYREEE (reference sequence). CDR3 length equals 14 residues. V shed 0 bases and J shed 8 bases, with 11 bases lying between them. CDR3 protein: CASSLAPQGEKLFF. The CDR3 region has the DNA TGTGCCAGCAGCTTGGCCCCACAGGGCGAAAAACTGTTTTTT.

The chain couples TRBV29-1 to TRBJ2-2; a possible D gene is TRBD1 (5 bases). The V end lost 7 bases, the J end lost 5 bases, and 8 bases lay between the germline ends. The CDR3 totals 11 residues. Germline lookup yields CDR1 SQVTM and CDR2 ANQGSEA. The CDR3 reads CSARGTGELFF. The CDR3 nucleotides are TGCAGCGCAAGGGGAACCGGGGAGCTGTTTTTT.

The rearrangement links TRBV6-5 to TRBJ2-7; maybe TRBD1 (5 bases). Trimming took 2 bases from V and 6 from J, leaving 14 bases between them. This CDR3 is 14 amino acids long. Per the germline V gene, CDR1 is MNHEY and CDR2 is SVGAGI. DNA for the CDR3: TGTGCCAGCAGTTACGGGGCAGGGATACGCGAGCAGTACTTC. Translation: CASSYGAGIREQYF.

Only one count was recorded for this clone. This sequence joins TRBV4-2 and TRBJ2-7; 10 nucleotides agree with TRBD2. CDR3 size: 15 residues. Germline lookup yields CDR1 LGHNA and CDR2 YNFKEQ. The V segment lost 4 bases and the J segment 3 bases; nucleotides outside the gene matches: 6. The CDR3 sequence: CASSLSRTSGYEQYF. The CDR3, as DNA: TGTGCCAGCAGCCTATCTCGGACTAGCGGCTACGAGCAGTACTTC.

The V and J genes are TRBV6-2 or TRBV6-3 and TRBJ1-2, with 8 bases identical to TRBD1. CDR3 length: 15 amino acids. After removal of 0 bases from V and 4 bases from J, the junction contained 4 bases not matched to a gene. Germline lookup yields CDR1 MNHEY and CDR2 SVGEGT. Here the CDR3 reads CASSYSLGQAYGYTF. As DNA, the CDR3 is TGTGCCAGCAGTTACTCGCTGGGACAGGCCTATGGCTACACCTTC.

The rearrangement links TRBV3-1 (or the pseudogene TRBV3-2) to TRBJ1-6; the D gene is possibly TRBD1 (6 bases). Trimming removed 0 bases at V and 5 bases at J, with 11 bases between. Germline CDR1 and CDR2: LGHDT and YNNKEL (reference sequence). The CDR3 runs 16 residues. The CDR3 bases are TGTGCCAGCAGCCAAGAATCCAGGGGAGATAATTCACCCCTCCACTTT. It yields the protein CASSQESRGDNSPLHF.

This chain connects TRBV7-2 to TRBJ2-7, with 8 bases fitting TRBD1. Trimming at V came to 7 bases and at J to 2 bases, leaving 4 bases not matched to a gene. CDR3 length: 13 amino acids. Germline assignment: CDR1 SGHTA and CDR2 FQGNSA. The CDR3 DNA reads TGTGCCAGCAACCCGGGACAGGCCTACGAGCAGTACTTC. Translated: CASNPGQAYEQYF.

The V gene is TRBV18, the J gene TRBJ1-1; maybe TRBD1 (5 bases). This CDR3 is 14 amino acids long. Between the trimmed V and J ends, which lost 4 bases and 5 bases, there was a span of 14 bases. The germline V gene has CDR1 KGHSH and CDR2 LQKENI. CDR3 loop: CASSLGKGITEAFF. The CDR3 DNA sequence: TGTGCCAGCTCACTAGGTAAGGGGATTACTGAAGCTTTCTTT.

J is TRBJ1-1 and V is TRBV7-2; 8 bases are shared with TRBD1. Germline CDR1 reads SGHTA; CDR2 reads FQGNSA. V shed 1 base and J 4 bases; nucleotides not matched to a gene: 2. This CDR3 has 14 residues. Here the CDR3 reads CASSLGTGSTEAFF. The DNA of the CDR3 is TGTGCCAGCAGCTTAGGGACAGGGAGCACTGAAGCTTTCTTT. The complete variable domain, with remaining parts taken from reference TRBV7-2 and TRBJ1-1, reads GAGVSQSPSNKVTEKGKDVELRCDPISGHTALYWYRQSLGQGLEFLIYFQGNSAPDKSGLPSDRFSAERTGGSVSTLTIQRTQQEDSAVYLCASSLGTGSTEAFFGQGTRLTVV.

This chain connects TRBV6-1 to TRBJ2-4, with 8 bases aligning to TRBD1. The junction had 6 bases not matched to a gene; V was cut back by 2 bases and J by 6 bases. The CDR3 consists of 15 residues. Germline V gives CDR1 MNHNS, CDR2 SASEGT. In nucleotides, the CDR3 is TGTGCCAGCAGTGAACTCCCAGGGGGCGGAAACATTCAGTACTTC. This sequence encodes CASSELPGGGNIQYF.